These T cell receptor beta chains were read from a single sample in a study of T cell responses to AZD1222 COVID-19 vaccine. Clones were read by immunoSEQ multiplex PCR, and TCRdb kept only the in-frame ones, dropping some. The sample has some 95,000 clones, 80% to 90% seen once; the top ten hold 5% to 7.5%. Sequenced material: peripheral blood, taken on day 0 of AZD1222 vaccination. The origin of the receptors is an adult in good health. Each CDR3 is given with its conserved first and last residue. Each record gives: J gene, V gene, clone size, CDR3 protein. Where a row states a size, it is once, few, many or the class of an expanded clone; other rows omit it.

TRBJ2-2	TRBV5-1	NA	CASSIPTGNTGELFF
TRBJ1-1	TRBV2	NA	CASLQNLNTEAFF
TRBJ1-2	TRBV19	NA	CASSPQASHGYTF
TRBJ1-2	TRBV7-2	NA	CASSLDTGGVISHYGYTF
TRBJ1-2	TRBV15	once	CATSRVSNYGYTF
TRBJ1-4	TRBV7-9	NA	CASAWGQGREKLFF
TRBJ1-5	TRBV30	NA	CAWGGGGQPQHF
TRBJ2-7	TRBV7-9	NA	CASSSVGTGGAGYEQYF
TRBJ1-4	TRBV30	NA	CAWSGAGRANEKLFF
TRBJ1-2	TRBV27	NA	CASSLSGLGQDGGYTF
TRBJ2-7	TRBV11-2	NA	CASSSALRTGRDEQYF
TRBJ1-5	TRBV5-6	NA	CASSTGSSFPPNQPQHF
TRBJ1-5	TRBV6-5	NA	CASSHRDMDQPQHF
TRBJ2-1	TRBV29-1	NA	CSVEDLGAYNEQFF
TRBJ2-1	TRBV24-1	NA	CATSDLYSTGTYNEQFF
TRBJ1-2	TRBV7-2	once	CASSLGPGTVGYGYTF
TRBJ2-7	TRBV7-2	NA	CASSPTGYEQYF
TRBJ2-7	TRBV7-2	NA	CASSSFQAYEQYF
TRBJ2-7	TRBV28	NA	CASRTISGWPYEQYF
TRBJ2-5	TRBV21-1	NA	CASSLSLETQYF
TRBJ2-4	TRBV12-3/TRBV12-4	NA	CASSPYRENIQYF
TRBJ2-1	TRBV6-1	NA	CASSEETSGGTDEQFF
TRBJ2-2	TRBV7-9	NA	CASSSAGLQNTGELFF